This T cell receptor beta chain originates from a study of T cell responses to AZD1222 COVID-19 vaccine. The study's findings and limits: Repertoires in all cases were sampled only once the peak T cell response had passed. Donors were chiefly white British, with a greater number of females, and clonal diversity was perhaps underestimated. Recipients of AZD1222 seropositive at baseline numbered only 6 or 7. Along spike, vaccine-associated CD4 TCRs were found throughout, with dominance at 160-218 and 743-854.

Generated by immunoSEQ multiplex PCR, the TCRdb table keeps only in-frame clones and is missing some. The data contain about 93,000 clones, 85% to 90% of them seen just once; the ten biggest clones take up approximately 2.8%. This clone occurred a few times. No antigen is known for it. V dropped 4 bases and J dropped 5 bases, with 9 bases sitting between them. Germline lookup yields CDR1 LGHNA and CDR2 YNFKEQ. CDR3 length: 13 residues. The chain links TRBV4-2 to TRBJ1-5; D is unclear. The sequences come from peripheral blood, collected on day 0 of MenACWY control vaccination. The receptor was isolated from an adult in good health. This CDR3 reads CASSPQLDQPQHF. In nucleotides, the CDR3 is TGTGCCAGCAGCCCTCAACTAGATCAGCCCCAGCATTTT.